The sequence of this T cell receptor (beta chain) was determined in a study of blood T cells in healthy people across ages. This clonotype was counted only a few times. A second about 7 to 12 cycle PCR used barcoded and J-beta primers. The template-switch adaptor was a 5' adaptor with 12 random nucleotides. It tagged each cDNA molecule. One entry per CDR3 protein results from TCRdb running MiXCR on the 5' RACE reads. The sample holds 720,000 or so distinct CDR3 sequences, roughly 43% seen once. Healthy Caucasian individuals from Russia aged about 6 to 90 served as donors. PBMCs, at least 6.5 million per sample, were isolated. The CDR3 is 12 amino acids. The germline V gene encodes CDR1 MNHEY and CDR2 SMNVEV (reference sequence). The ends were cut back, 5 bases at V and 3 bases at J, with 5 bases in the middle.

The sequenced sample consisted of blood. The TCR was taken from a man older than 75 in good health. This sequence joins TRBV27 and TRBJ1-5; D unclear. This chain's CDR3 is CASSTFNQPQHF. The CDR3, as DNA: TGTGCCAGCAGTACTTTCAATCAGCCCCAGCATTTT.